The sequence of this T cell receptor (beta chain) was determined in a study of CD8 T cells in ankylosing spondylitis. Study findings and constraints: Relatively scarce in peripheral blood, disease-linked clones were CD8+. It appeared that ankylosing spondylitis blood was characterized by a TCR beta motif of seven or eight highly homologous variants. Researchers reportedly found disease-linked clones significantly enriched in matched ankylosing spondylitis synovial fluid.

TCRdb reprocessed the 5' RACE reads via MiXCR and lists one record per CDR3 protein. The table includes about 33,000 distinct CDR3 sequences, 8% to 13% detected once. This clonotype was detected a few times. Its antigen is not known. The CDR3 is 15 residues long. Between the trimmed V and J ends, which lost 5 bases and 1 base, there was a span of 13 bases. Germline CDR1 reads SEHNR; CDR2 reads FQNEAQ (reference sequence). This rearrangement joins TRBV7-9 to TRBJ2-3; a weak D match, TRBD2 (6 bases). Sequencing was performed on synovial fluid, either unsorted or a sorted T cell fraction (not recorded which). This receptor was obtained from a male donor with ankylosing spondylitis. The CDR3 sequence: CASSPQGLRTDTQYF. The CDR3 DNA sequence: TGTGCCAGCAGCCCCCAGGGACTGCGCACAGATACGCAGTATTTT.